This T cell receptor beta chain was identified in a study of tissue T cells after allogeneic stem cell transplantation. Study conclusions and caveats: Few T cell clones were shared across patients, but motif clusters showed tissue-specific shared signatures.

CDR3 length equals 13 residues. V lost 2 bases and J lost 9; bases outside the gene matches: 6. Germline CDR1 and CDR2: LNHNV and YYDKDF (reference sequence). Sample share makes this clone medium-sized. The antigen remains unidentified. Profiled with immunoSEQ multiplex PCR; TCRdb holds only in-frame clones, not every one. The top ten hold around 45% of the sample, which has roughly 940 clones, 30% to 45% seen once. The receptor was derived from a female patient aged 40-75 years with steroid-refractory graft-versus-host disease after an allogeneic stem cell transplant. Some of the T cells may derive from the graft donor. This chain joins TRBV15 and TRBJ1-2; 7 bases are a match to TRBD1. The sample here was stomach tissue, taken at autopsy. CDR3 in amino acids: CATSRSDRASYTF. The CDR3 DNA reads TGTGCCACCAGCAGATCCGACAGGGCAAGCTACACCTTC.